The 8 T cell receptor beta chains below were found in one sample sequenced in a study of response to subunit inactivated influenza vaccine. TCRdb recomputed calls from the RT-PCR reads with MiXCR, one row per CDR3 protein. This sample carries about 170,000 distinct CDR3 sequences, less than 15% of them seen once, and the ten largest clones take 25% to 30%. This sample was also put to use in a study of T cells expressing NK-cell markers. That work states: Synthesis of TCR beta cDNA relied on 5'RACE template switching carrying UMIs.

Sequenced material: CD8+ T cells sorted from PBMCs, taken 11 to 12 days after vaccination. The receptors shown here come from a man aged 50-60 years who received an inactivated influenza vaccine.

This clonotype was seen a handful of times. The rearrangement joins TRBV4-1 to TRBJ2-7; D may correspond to TRBD1 or TRBD2 (5 bases each). Trimming removed 4 bases from V and 2 bases from J, with 9 bases in between. CDR3 length: 13 amino acids. Germline loops: CDR1 MGHRA, CDR2 YSYEKL. The CDR3 loop reads CASSRGLPYEQYF. The CDR3 DNA follows: TGCGCCAGCAGCCGGGGGTTACCCTACGAGCAGTACTTC.

This clonotype was observed many times. The chain couples TRBV30 to TRBJ2-3; D remains unclear. Per the germline V gene, CDR1 is GTSNPN and CDR2 is SVGIG (reference sequence). Trimming cost V 5 bases and J 0 bases, with 9 bases left between them. This CDR3 spans 13 amino acids. The CDR3 loop is CAWAGPSTDTQYF. For the CDR3, the DNA is TGTGCCTGGGCCGGGCCCAGCACAGATACGCAGTATTTT.

In its sample, this clonotype was seen many times. The rearrangement links TRBV27 to TRBJ2-7, with D possibly matching TRBD1 (6 bases). Germline CDR1 and CDR2: MNHEY and SMNVEV (reference sequence). The V end lost 5 bases, the J end lost 7 bases, and 21 bases lay between the germline ends. The CDR3 sequence is 15 residues long. The CDR3 loop is CASSPTTTGIGEQYF. In nucleotides, the CDR3 is TGTGCCAGCAGTCCAACTACGACAGGAATTGGAGAGCAGTACTTC.

The gene calls are TRBV27 and TRBJ2-7; 7 nucleotides agree with TRBD2. CDR1 and CDR2 from the germline V gene are MNHEY and SMNVEV (reference sequence). The V gene end was trimmed by 3 bases and the J gene end by 4 bases; junction bases not matched to a gene: 9. The CDR3 sequence is 15 residues long. The CDR3 bases are TGTGCCAGCAGTTTGAGTGGTAGCGGGTATTACGAGCAGTACTTC. Protein: CASSLSGSGYYEQYF.

The chain is built from TRBV5-1 and TRBJ2-2; 9 bases are a match to TRBD1. CDR1 is SGHRS, CDR2 YFSETQ, per germline. The CDR3 has 15 amino acids. J gave up 3 bases and V 4 bases, and 4 bases lay outside the gene matches. CDR3 sequence reads: CASSRRTGDTGELFF. CDR3 DNA sequence: TGCGCCAGCAGCCGACGGACAGGGGACACCGGGGAGCTGTTTTTT. Looking up the rest from reference TRBV5-1 and TRBJ2-2 gives the full variable domain: KAGVTQTPRYLIKTRGQQVTLSCSPISGHRSVSWYQQTPGQGLQFLFEYFSETQRNKGNFPGRFSGRQFSNSRSEMNVSTLELGDSALYLCASSRRTGDTGELFFGEGSRLTVL.

The rearrangement joins TRBV12-3 or TRBV12-4 to TRBJ2-2, with 9 positions matching TRBD1. The trim removed 5 bases at V and 5 bases at J, leaving 6 bases unmatched. The CDR3 loop spans 15 amino acids. CDR3 in DNA: TGTGCCAGCAGTCTATACAGGGGGCATACCGGGGAGCTGTTTTTT. Protein: CASSLYRGHTGELFF.

The V and J genes are TRBV2 and TRBJ2-7; D uncertain. Germline CDR1 reads SNHLY; CDR2 reads FYNNEI. V was shortened by 7 bases and J by 1 base, with 17 bases between the two germline ends. This CDR3 is 15 amino acids long. For the CDR3, the DNA is TGTGCCAGCATCCGGCAGCTCGCGGATTCCTACGAGCAGTACTTC. Protein: CASIRQLADSYEQYF.

The sample holds a few counts of this clonotype. The V call is TRBV12-3 or TRBV12-4, the J call TRBJ2-5; possibly TRBD2 for D (6 bases). CDR3 length: 15 residues. V gave up 5 bases and J gave up 2 bases, with 15 bases separating them. DNA of the CDR3: TGTGCCAGCAGTCCTCATGGGGGGATACAAGAGACCCAGTACTTC. Translating gives CASSPHGGIQETQYF.